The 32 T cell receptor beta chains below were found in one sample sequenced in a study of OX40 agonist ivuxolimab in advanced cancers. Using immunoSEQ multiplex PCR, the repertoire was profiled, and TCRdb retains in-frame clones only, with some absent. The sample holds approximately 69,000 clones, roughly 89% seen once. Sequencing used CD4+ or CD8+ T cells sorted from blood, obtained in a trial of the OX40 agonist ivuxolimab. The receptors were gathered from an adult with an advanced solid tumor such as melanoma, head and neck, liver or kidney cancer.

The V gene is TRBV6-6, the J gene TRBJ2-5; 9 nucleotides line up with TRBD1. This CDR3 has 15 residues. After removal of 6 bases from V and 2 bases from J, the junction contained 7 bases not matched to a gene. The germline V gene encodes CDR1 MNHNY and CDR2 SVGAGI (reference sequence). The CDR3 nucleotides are TGTGCCAGCAGAGCGGACAGGGGAAGGCAAGAGACCCAGTACTTC. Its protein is CASRADRGRQETQYF.

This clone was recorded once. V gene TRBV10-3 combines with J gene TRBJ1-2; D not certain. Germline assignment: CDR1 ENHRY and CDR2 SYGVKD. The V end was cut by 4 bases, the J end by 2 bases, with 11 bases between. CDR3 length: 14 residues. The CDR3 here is CAISVVGPNYGYTF. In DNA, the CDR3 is TGTGCCATCAGTGTGGTAGGGCCGAACTATGGCTACACCTTC.

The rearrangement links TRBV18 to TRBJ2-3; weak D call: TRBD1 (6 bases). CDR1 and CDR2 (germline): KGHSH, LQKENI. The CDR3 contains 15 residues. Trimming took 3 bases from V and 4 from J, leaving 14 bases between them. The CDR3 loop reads CASSPRGGDADTQYF. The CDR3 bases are TGTGCCAGCTCACCGCGTGGGGGCGACGCAGATACGCAGTATTTT.

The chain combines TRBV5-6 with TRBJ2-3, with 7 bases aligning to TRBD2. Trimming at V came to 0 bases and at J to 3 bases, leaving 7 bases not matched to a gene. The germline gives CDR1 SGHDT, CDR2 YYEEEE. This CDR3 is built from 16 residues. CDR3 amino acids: CASSLGVGLNTDTQYF. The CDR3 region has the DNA TGTGCCAGCAGCTTGGGGGTGGGACTAAATACAGATACGCAGTATTTT.

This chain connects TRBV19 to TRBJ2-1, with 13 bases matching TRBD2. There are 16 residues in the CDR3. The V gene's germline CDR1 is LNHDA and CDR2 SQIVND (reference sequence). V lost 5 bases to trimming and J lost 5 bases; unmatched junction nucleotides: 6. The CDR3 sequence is CASSRTSGSHHNEQFF. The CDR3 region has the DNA TGTGCCAGTAGTCGGACTAGCGGGAGTCACCACAATGAGCAGTTCTTC.

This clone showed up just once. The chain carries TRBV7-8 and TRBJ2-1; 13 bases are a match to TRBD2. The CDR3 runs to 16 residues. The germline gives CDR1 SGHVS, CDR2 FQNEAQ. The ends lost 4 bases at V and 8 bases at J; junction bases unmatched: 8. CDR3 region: CASSSRTSGSRDEQFF. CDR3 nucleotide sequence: TGTGCCAGCAGCTCCCGGACTAGCGGGAGTCGGGATGAGCAGTTCTTC. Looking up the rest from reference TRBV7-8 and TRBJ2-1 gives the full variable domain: GAGVSQSPRYKVAKRGQDVALRCDPISGHVSLFWYQQALGQGPEFLTYFQNEAQLDKSGLPSDRFFAERPEGSVSTLKIQRTQQEDSAVYLCASSSRTSGSRDEQFFGPGTRLTVL.

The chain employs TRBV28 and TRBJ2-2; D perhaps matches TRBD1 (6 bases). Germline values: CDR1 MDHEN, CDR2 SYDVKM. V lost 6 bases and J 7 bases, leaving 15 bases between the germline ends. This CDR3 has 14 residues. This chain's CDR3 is CASRPYRAGGELFF. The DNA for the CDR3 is TGTGCCAGCAGACCCTACAGGGCGGGCGGGGAGCTGTTTTTT.

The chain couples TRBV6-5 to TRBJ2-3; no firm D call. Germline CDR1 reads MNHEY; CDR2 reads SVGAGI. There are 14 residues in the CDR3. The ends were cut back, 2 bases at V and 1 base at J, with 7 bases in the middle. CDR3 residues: CASSYRPGTDTQYF. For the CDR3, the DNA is TGTGCCAGCAGTTACAGGCCGGGCACAGATACGCAGTATTTT.

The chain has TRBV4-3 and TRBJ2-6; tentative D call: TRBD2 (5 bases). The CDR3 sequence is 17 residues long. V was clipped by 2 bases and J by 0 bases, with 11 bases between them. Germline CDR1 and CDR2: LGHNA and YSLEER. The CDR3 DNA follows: TGCGCCAGCAGCCAACTTTGGAGGAACTCTGGGGCCAACGTCCTGACTTTC. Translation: CASSQLWRNSGANVLTF.

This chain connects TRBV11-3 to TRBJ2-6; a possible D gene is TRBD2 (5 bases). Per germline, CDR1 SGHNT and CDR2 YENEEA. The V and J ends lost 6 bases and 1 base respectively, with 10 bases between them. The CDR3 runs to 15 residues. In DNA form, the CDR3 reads TGTGCCAGCAGGGAAAGAGGGTCTGGGGCCAACGTCCTGACTTTC. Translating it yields CASRERGSGANVLTF.

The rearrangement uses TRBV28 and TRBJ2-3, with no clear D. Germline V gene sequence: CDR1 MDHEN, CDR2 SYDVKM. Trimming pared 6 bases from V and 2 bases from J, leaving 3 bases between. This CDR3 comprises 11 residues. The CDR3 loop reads CASRLTDTQYF. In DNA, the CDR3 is TGTGCCAGCAGACTCACAGATACGCAGTATTTT.

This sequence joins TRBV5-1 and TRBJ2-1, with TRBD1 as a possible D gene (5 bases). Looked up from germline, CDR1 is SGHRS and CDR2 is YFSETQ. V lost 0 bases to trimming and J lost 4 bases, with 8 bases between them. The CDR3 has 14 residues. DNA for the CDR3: TGCGCCAGCAGCTTGGAACAGGTATACAATGAGCAGTTCTTC. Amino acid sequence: CASSLEQVYNEQFF.

The DNA for the CDR3 is TGTGCCAGCTCACCGCTCTCCGCGGGCGGTGAGCAGTTCTTC. Protein sequence: CASSPLSAGGEQFF. The chain combines TRBV18 with TRBJ2-1; TRBD2 is a possible D gene (5 bases). The CDR3 spans 14 residues. Germline CDR1 and CDR2: KGHSH and LQKENI. V was shortened by 3 bases and J by 9 bases, with 15 bases between the two germline ends.

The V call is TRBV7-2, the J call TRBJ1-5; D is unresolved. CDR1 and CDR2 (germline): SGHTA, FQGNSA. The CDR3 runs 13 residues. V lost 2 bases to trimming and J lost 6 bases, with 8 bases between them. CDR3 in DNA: TGTGCCAGCAGCTTACCGGGTCCTCAGCCCCAGCATTTT. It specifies CASSLPGPQPQHF.

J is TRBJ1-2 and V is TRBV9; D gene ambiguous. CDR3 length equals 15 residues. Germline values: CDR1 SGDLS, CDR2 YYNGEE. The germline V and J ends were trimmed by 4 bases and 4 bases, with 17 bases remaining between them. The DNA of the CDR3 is TGTGCCAGCAGCCGAGACACCACCAATGGCTATGGCTACACCTTC. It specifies CASSRDTTNGYGYTF.

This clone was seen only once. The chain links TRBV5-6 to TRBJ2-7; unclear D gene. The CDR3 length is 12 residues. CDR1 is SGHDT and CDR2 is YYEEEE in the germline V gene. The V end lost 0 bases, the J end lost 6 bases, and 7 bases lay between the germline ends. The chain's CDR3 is CASSLGAAEQYF. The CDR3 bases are TGTGCCAGCAGCTTGGGGGCAGCCGAGCAGTACTTC.

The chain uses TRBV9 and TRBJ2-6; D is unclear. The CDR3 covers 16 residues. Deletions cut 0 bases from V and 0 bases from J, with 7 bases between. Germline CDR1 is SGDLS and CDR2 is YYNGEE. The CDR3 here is CASSVVYSSGANVLTF. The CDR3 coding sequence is TGTGCCAGCAGCGTAGTATACAGCTCTGGGGCCAACGTCCTGACTTTC.

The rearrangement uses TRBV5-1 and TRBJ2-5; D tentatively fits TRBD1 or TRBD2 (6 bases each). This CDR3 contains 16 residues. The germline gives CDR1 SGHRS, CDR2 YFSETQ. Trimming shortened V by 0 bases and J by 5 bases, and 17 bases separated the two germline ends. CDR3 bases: TGCGCCAGCAGCTTGGTCGGCCGGGGGCAGGGGGAGACCCAGTACTTC. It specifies CASSLVGRGQGETQYF.

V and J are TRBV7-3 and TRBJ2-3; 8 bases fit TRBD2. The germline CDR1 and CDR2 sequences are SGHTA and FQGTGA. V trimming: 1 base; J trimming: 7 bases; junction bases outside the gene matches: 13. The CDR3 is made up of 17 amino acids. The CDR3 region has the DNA TGTGCCAGCAGCTTAAAGGGCCTGACTAGCGAGCTGCATACGCAGTATTTT. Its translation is CASSLKGLTSELHTQYF.

The CDR3 reads CASGEGGPREQYF. DNA of the CDR3: TGTGCCAGCGGGGAGGGAGGCCCGAGGGAGCAGTACTTC. The chain couples TRBV28 to TRBJ2-7, with TRBD2 identical over 7 bases. V shed 8 bases, J shed 7 bases, and the junction held 11 bases outside the gene matches. The V gene's germline CDR1 is MDHEN and CDR2 SYDVKM. CDR3 length: 13 amino acids.

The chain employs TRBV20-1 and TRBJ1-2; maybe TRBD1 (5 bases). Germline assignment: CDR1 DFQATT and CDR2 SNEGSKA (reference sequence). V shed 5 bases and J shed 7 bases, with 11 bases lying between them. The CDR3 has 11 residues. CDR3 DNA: TGCAGTGCTGGGGGGTTTCGTGGCTACACCTTC. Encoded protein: CSAGGFRGYTF.

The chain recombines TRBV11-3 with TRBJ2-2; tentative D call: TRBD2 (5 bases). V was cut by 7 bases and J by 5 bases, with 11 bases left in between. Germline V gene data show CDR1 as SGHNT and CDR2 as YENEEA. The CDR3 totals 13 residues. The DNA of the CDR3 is TGTGCCAGCAACGTACGGGAAACCGGGGAGCTGTTTTTT. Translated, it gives CASNVRETGELFF.

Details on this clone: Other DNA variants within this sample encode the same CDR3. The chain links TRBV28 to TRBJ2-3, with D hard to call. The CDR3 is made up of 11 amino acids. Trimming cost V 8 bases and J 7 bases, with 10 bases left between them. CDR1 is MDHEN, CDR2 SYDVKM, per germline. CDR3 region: CASGGTNTQYF. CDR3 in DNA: TGTGCCAGCGGCGGTACCAATACGCAGTATTTT.

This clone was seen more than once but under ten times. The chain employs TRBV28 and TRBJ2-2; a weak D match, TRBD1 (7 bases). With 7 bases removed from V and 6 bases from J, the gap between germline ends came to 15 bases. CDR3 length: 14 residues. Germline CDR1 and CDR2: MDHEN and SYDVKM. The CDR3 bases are TGTGCCAGCACACACCCCAGGGGGGCCGGGGAGCTGTTTTTT. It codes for CASTHPRGAGELFF.

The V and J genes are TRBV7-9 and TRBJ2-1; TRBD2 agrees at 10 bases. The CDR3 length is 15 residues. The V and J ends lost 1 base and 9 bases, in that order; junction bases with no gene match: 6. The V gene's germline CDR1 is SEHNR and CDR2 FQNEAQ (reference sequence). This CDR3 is CASSLGAGGPSEQFF. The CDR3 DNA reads TGTGCCAGCAGCTTAGGAGCGGGAGGGCCTAGTGAGCAGTTCTTC.

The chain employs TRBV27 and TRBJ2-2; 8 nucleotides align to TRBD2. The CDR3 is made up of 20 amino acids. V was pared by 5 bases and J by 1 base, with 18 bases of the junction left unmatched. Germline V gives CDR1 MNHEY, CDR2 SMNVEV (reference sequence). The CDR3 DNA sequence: TGTGCCAGCAGTCTCCGGAGGCAGCAATTAGCGGGACAGAACACCGGGGAGCTGTTTTTT. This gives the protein CASSLRRQQLAGQNTGELFF.

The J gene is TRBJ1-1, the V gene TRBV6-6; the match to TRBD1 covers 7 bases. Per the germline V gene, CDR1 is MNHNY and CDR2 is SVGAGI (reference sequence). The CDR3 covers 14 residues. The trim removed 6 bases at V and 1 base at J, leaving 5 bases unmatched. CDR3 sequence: CASRDRPENTEAFF. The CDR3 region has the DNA TGTGCCAGCAGGGACAGGCCGGAGAACACTGAAGCTTTCTTT.

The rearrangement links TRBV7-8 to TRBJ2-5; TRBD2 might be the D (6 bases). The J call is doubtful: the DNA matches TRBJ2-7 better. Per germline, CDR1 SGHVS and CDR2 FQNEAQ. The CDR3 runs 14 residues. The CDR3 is CASSLVPGAYEQYF. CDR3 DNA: TGTGCCAGCAGCTTAGTACCGGGAGCCTACGAGCAGTACTTC.

The CDR3 DNA sequence: TGTGCCAGCAGCTCCGGCGGGACACTCAATCAGCCCCAGCATTTT. This gives the protein CASSSGGTLNQPQHF. The chain combines TRBV5-4 with TRBJ1-5; the D gene is possibly TRBD1 (6 bases). Per the germline V gene, CDR1 is SGHNT and CDR2 is YYREEE (reference sequence). The CDR3 spans 15 residues. Trimming cost V 3 bases and J 3 bases, with 13 bases left between them.

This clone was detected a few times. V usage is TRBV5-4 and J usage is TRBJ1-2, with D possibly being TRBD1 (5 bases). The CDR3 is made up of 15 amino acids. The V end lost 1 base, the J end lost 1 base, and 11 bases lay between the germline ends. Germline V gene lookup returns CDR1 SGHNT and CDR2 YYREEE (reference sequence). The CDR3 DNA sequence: TGTGCCAGCAGCTTGACGGCAGGGAGTAACTATGGCTACACCTTC. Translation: CASSLTAGSNYGYTF.

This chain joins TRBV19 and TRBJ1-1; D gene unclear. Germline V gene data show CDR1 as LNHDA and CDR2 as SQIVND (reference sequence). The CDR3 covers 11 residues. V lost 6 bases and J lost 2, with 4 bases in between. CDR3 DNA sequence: TGTGCCAGTAGACACAACACTGAAGCTTTCTTT. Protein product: CASRHNTEAFF.

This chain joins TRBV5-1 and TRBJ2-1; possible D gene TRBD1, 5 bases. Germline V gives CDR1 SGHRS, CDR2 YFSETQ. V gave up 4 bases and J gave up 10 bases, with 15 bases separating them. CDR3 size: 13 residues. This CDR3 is CASSANVDSEQFF. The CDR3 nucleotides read TGCGCCAGCAGCGCAAACGTAGACAGCGAGCAGTTCTTC.